A selection of T cell receptor beta chains follows, all from one sample in a study of long-term antiretroviral therapy in people with HIV. Repertoires were generated with immunoSEQ multiplex PCR, while TCRdb's copy carries only in-frame clones and drops some. The sample consists of 12,000 or so clones, roughly 80% of them appearing once. The sequencing used unsorted PBMCs, collected 0.8 years before starting antiretroviral therapy. All receptors come from a woman aged 40 to 50 with HIV. The CDR3 runs from the conserved cysteine through the conserved F or W. The D gene is left open where the match is weak. Only part of the rows carry a size: once, few, many, or a class if the clone is expanded.

D gene | J gene | V gene | clone size | CDR3 DNA | CDR3 protein
- | TRBJ2-5 | TRBV7-2 | - | TGTGCCAGCAGCTTTTGGGAGGGGGGAGAGACCCAGTACTTC | CASSFWEGGETQYF
- | TRBJ2-5 | TRBV7-9 | - | TGTGCCAGCAGCTTAGACACTCAACAGGAGACCCAGTACTTC | CASSLDTQQETQYF
- | TRBJ2-3 | TRBV7-9 | - | TGTGCCAGCAGCTTAGAAGCTGGGGATACGCAGTATTTT | CASSLEAGDTQYF
- | TRBJ2-7 | TRBV4-1 | - | TGCGCCAGCAGCCAAGAAGGTTTCGCGTCCTACGAGCAGTACTTC | CASSQEGFASYEQYF
- | TRBJ2-4 | TRBV2 | - | TGTGCCAGCAGTGCAACTATGGGGGTCGGCGGCATTCAGTACTTC | CASSATMGVGGIQYF
- | TRBJ2-1 | TRBV7-3 | - | TGTGCCAGCAGCTTAAGTGGGGCAGCCTCCTACAATGAGCAGTTCTTC | CASSLSGAASYNEQFF
- | TRBJ2-1 | TRBV5-6 | - | TGTGCCAGCAGCCTCCTCCTCGGGGGTGAGCAGTTCTTC | CASSLLLGGEQFF
TRBD1 | TRBJ1-2 | TRBV5-4 | few | TGTGCCAGCAGTTATGGGGACAGAGAACCCCACTATGGCTACACCTTC | CASSYGDREPHYGYTF
TRBD2 | TRBJ2-1 | TRBV2 | - | TGTGCCAGCAGCCCGAGGACTAGCGGGATCAATGAGCAGTTCTTC | CASSPRTSGINEQFF
TRBD2 | TRBJ2-1 | TRBV27 | - | TGTGCCAGCAGTTTCCTACTAGCGGGAGCCTACAATGAGCAGTTCTTC | CASSFLLAGAYNEQFF
- | TRBJ1-4 | TRBV19 | - | TGTGCCAGTTCGTTTGGGTCGACTAGCATAACTAATGAAAAACTGTTTTTT | CASSFGSTSITNEKLFF
- | TRBJ2-5 | TRBV19 | - | TGTGCCAGTAGCGTGGCAAACCAAGAGACCCAGTACTTC | CASSVANQETQYF
- | TRBJ1-2 | TRBV29-1 | - | TGCAGCGTTGAGGACATCTATGGCTACACCTTC | CSVEDIYGYTF
TRBD2 | TRBJ2-7 | TRBV5-1 | few | TGCGCCAGCAGCTTCGGACTAGTCAGCGAGCAGTACTTC | CASSFGLVSEQYF
- | TRBJ1-1 | TRBV28 | - | TGTGCCAGCAGTTACCCATCAGGTGAAGCTTTCTTT | CASSYPSGEAFF
- | TRBJ1-5 | TRBV5-1 | - | TGCGCCAGCAGCCCCGGGACCGTGTATAGCAATCAGCCCCAGCATTTT | CASSPGTVYSNQPQHF
TRBD2 | TRBJ2-7 | TRBV27 | - | TGTGCCAGCAGTTTAAGGGGGGCGGGGGGCTACGAGCAGTACTTC | CASSLRGAGGYEQYF
TRBD2 | TRBJ2-7 | TRBV7-6 | medium-sized | TGTGCCAGCAGCTTATTAACTAGCGGGTCTTCCTACGAGCAGTACTTC | CASSLLTSGSSYEQYF
TRBD2 | TRBJ2-1 | TRBV5-5 | - | TGTGCCAGCAGCTTGGAGGCTAGCGGGAGACCCTACAATGAGCAGTTCTTC | CASSLEASGRPYNEQFF
- | TRBJ2-7 | TRBV4-1 | - | TGCGCCAGCAGCCAAGGCAGGGATCCCTCCTACGAGCAGTACTTC | CASSQGRDPSYEQYF
- | TRBJ1-5 | TRBV5-8 | few | TGTGCCAGCAGTAACATCCAGGGATACCAGCCCCAGCATTTT | CASSNIQGYQPQHF
- | TRBJ2-6 | TRBV5-1 | - | TGCGCCAGCAGCTCGGCGGGCTACTCTGGGGCCAACGTCCTGACTTTC | CASSSAGYSGANVLTF
TRBD2 | TRBJ2-7 | TRBV6-6 | - | TGTGCCAGCAACGTAGCGGGAGGAGAAACCTACGAGCAGTACTTC | CASNVAGGETYEQYF
- | TRBJ1-5 | TRBV2 | few | TGTGCCAGCAGTGAGGGGGCAAATCAGCCCCAGCATTTT | CASSEGANQPQHF
- | TRBJ2-7 | TRBV28 | once | TGTGCCAGGGACACCTCATACCGTTATATCTGGTCGTACGAGCAGTACTTC | CARDTSYRYIWSYEQYF
TRBD1 | TRBJ1-2 | TRBV30 | - | TGTGCCTGGAGTAAGGACAGGGGGCATGGCTACACCTTC | CAWSKDRGHGYTF
- | TRBJ2-1 | TRBV5-5 | - | TGTGCCAGCAGTACGGAGGACAGAAACAATGAGCAGTTCTTC | CASSTEDRNNEQFF
- | TRBJ1-1 | TRBV14 | - | TGTGCCAGCAGCCAAGACTGGGGGGCGCCGGGCACTGAAGCTTTCTTT | CASSQDWGAPGTEAFF
- | TRBJ1-1 | TRBV4-1 | - | TGCGCCAGCAGCCAATCCTTTGGGGGAGTTGAAACGAACACTGAAGCTTTCTTT | CASSQSFGGVETNTEAFF
- | TRBJ1-1 | TRBV7-2 | - | TGTGCCAGCAGCTTAGAATTGACAGGAACTGAAGCTTTCTTT | CASSLELTGTEAFF
- | TRBJ2-1 | TRBV7-9 | - | TGTGCCAGCAGCTTAGTGGACAGTCTTGATGAGCAGTTCTTC | CASSLVDSLDEQFF
TRBD2 | TRBJ2-7 | TRBV7-9 | few | TGTGCCAGCAGCCCACAGACTAGCGGGAGTACCTACGAGCAGTACTTC | CASSPQTSGSTYEQYF
- | TRBJ1-1 | TRBV11-1 | - | TGTGCCAGCAGCTTAGAGGGCCCCAAGGTGAACACTGAAGCTTTCTTT | CASSLEGPKVNTEAFF
- | TRBJ1-1 | TRBV6-5 | few | TGTGCCAGCAGTTACGACACCACTGAAGCTTTCTTT | CASSYDTTEAFF
- | TRBJ2-1 | TRBV11-1 | - | TGTGCCAGCAGCTCCCTCCCCCCCGAGCAGTTCTTC | CASSSLPPEQFF
- | TRBJ1-3 | TRBV30 | few | TGTGCCTGGAGTGTACAGGGATCGGGAAACACCATATATTTT | CAWSVQGSGNTIYF
TRBD1 | TRBJ1-3 | TRBV5-5 | - | TGTGCCAGCAGCTTTCAGGGGGCACTTTCTGGAAACACCATATATTTT | CASSFQGALSGNTIYF
- | TRBJ2-7 | TRBV18 | - | TGTGCCAGCTCACCGCCAGGACGGGTCGAGCAGTACTTC | CASSPPGRVEQYF
- | TRBJ2-7 | TRBV19 | - | TGTGCCAGTAGTATGTGGGACTGGTCCTACGAGCAGTACTTC | CASSMWDWSYEQYF
- | TRBJ2-3 | TRBV7-3 | - | TGTGCCAGCAGCTTACTGGGAAGGGGAGATACGCAGTATTTT | CASSLLGRGDTQYF
- | TRBJ2-5 | TRBV18 | - | TGTGCCAGCTCACCGGGGCCGGGACGGCTGTACCAAGAGACCCAGTACTTC | CASSPGPGRLYQETQYF
TRBD2 | TRBJ2-7 | TRBV4-1 | - | TGCGCCAGCAGCCCAACTAGCGGGGTAGCCTACGAGCAGTACTTC | CASSPTSGVAYEQYF
- | TRBJ2-3 | TRBV7-9 | once | TGTGCCAGCAGCTTAATGGGCGGGACGGATACGCAGTATTTT | CASSLMGGTDTQYF
TRBD2 | TRBJ2-7 | TRBV7-9 | - | TGTGCCAGCAGCCCATGGGGACTAGGGGCCTACGAGCAGTACTTC | CASSPWGLGAYEQYF
- | TRBJ2-2 | TRBV5-6 | - | TGTGCCAGCAGCGGAACAGGGAACACCGGGGAGCTGTTTTTT | CASSGTGNTGELFF
- | TRBJ2-1 | TRBV7-9 | once | TGTGCCAGCAGCAACCTCGGACAGGGACTAGATGAGCAGTTCTTC | CASSNLGQGLDEQFF
- | TRBJ2-2 | TRBV6-5 | - | TGTGCCAGCAGTTATAGCCCTTTCGGAGGGACCGGGGAGCTGTTTTTT | CASSYSPFGGTGELFF
- | TRBJ2-7 | TRBV6-1 | - | TGTGCCAGCAGTGAAAGGGTCCTCTCGCACGAGCAGTACTTC | CASSERVLSHEQYF
- | TRBJ2-7 | TRBV30 | - | TGTGCCTGGTCCACAGGGGGGGGCTACGAGCAGTACTTC | CAWSTGGGYEQYF
- | TRBJ2-2 | TRBV7-8 | - | TGTGCCAGCAGCTCCCCGGCAGGGGCCACCACCGGGGAGCTGTTTTTT | CASSSPAGATTGELFF
- | TRBJ1-1 | TRBV14 | - | TGTGCCAGCAGCCGAATTCCCACTGAAGCTTTCTTT | CASSRIPTEAFF
TRBD2 | TRBJ2-7 | TRBV5-6 | - | TGTGCCAGCAGACGGGACTATAGCTCCTACGAGCAGTACTTC | CASRRDYSSYEQYF
TRBD1 | TRBJ2-2 | TRBV27 | - | TGTGCCAGCCGCGACGGACAGGGCGAGGCCGGGGAGCTGTTTTTT | CASRDGQGEAGELFF
TRBD2 | TRBJ2-2 | TRBV7-9 | - | TGTGCCAGCAGCTCACCTCAGACTAGCGGGGCCACCGGGGAGCTGTTTTTT | CASSSPQTSGATGELFF
- | TRBJ2-6 | TRBV18 | - | TGTGCCAGCTCACCAGGAGATGGGGCCAACGTCCTGACTTTC | CASSPGDGANVLTF
TRBD2 | TRBJ2-3 | TRBV25-1 | - | TGTGCCAGCAGTGAAAGGGCTAGCGGGAGGACAGATACGCAGTATTTT | CASSERASGRTDTQYF
- | TRBJ2-7 | TRBV9 | - | TGTGCCAGCAGCGTGGGATCGGGGAACTACGAGCAGTACTTC | CASSVGSGNYEQYF
- | TRBJ1-2 | TRBV7-9 | few | TGTGCCAGCAGCTTAGGAATCTTCTATGGCTACACCTTC | CASSLGIFYGYTF